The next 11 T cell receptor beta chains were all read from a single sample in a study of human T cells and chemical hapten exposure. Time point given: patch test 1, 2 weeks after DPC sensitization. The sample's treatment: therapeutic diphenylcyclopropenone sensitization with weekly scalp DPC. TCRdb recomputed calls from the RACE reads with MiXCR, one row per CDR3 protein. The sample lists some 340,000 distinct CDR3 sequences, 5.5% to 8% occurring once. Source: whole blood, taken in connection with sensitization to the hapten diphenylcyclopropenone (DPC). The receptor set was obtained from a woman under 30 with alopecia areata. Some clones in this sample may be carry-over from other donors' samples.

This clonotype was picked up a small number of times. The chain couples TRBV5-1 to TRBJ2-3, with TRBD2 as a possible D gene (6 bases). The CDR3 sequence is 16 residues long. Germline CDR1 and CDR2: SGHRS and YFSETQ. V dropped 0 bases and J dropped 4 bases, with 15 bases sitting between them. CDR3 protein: CASSLEGLRGSDTQYF. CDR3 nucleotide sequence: TGCGCCAGCAGCTTGGAGGGACTCCGGGGGTCAGATACGCAGTATTTT.

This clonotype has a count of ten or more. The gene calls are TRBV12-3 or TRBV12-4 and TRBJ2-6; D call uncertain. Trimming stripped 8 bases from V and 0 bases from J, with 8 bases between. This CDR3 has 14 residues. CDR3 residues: CASDPSSGANVLTF. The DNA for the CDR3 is TGTGCCAGCGACCCCAGCTCTGGGGCCAACGTCCTGACTTTC.

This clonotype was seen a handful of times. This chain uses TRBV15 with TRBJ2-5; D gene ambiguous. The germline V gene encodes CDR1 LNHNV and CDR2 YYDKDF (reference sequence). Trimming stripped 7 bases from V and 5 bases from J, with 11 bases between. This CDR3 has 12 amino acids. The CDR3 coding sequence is TGTGCCACCACGACGGGTTTGGAGACCCAGTACTTC. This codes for CATTTGLETQYF. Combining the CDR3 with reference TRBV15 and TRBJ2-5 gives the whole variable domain DAMVIQNPRYQVTQFGKPVTLSCSQTLNHNVMYWYQQKSSQAPKLLFHYYDKDFNNEADTPDNFQSRRPNTSFCFLDIRSPGLGDTAMYLCATTTGLETQYFGPGTRLLVL.

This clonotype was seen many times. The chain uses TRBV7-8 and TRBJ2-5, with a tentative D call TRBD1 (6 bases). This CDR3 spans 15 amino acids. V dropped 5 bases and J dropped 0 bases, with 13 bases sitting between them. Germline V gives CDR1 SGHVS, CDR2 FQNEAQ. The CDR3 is CASSAYRVNQETQYF. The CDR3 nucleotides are TGTGCCAGCAGCGCCTACAGGGTAAACCAAGAGACCCAGTACTTC.

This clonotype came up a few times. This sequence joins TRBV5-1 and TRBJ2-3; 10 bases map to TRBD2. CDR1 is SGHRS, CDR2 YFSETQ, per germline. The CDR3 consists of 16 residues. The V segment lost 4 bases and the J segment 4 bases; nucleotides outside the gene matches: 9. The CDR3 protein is CASSRSTSGAADTQYF. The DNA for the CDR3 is TGCGCCAGCAGCCGTTCAACTAGCGGGGCTGCAGATACGCAGTATTTT.

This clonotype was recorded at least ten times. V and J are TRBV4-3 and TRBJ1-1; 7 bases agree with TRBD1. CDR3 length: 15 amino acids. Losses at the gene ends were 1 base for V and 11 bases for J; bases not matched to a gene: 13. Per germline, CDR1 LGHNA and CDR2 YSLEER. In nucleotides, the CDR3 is TGCGCCAGCAGCCAAGGGATAACAGGGGCGGCAAAGGCTTTCTTT. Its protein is CASSQGITGAAKAFF.

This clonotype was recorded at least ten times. The CDR3 DNA reads as TGTGCCAGCAGCCAAGAGGGAGAACATCCTACTTGGATCGGCAATCAGCCCCAGCATTTT. Amino acid sequence: CASSQEGEHPTWIGNQPQHF. The chain employs TRBV3-1 and TRBJ1-5; D is ambiguous. Germline lookup yields CDR1 LGHDT and CDR2 YNNKEL (reference sequence). CDR3 length equals 20 residues. V was clipped by 0 bases and J by 2 bases, with 23 bases between them.

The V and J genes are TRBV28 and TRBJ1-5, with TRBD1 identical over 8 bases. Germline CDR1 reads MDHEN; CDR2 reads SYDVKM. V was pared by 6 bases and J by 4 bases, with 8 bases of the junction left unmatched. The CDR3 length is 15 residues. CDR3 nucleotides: TGTGCCAGCAGCCCCACGGACAGGGTAAATCAGCCCCAGCATTTT. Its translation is CASSPTDRVNQPQHF.

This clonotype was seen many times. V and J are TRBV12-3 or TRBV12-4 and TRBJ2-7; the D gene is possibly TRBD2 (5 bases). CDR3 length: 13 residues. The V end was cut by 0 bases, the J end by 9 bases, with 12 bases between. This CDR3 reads CASSLAVGGRQYF. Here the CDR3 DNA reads TGTGCCAGCAGTTTAGCAGTAGGTGGGAGGCAGTACTTC.

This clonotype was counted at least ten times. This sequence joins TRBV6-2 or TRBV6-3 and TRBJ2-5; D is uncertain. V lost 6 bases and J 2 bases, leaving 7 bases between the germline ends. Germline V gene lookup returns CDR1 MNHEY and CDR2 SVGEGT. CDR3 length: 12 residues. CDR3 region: CASSRPQETQYF. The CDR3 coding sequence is TGTGCCAGCAGCAGACCGCAAGAGACCCAGTACTTC.

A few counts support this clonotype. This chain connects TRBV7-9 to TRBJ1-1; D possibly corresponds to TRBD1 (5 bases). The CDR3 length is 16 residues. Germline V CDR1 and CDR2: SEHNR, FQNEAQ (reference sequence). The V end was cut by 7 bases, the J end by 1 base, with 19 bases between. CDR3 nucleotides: TGTGCCAGCACCCCTCCAACACTGGGACCGAACACTGAAGCTTTCTTT. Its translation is CASTPPTLGPNTEAFF.